This is a list of T cell receptor beta chains from one sample in a study of CD8 T cells in ankylosing spondylitis. TCRdb used MiXCR to reprocess the 5' RACE reads, holding one entry per CDR3 protein. The repertoire holds 390,000 or so distinct CDR3 sequences, with approximately 20% as singletons. The sample taken for sequencing was blood, either unsorted or a sorted T cell fraction (not recorded which). The receptors derive from a male donor with ankylosing spondylitis. The CDR3 runs from the conserved cysteine through the conserved F or W. Fields, in order: CDR3 protein, V gene.

CDR3 protein: CASSFDPEGPQHF; V gene: TRBV5-1
CDR3 protein: CASSLEGIYEQYF; V gene: TRBV7-2
CDR3 protein: CASRKGLEAWNIQYF; V gene: TRBV6-1
CDR3 protein: CASTTSAQETQYF; V gene: TRBV28
CDR3 protein: CASSLATRTLYNEQFF; V gene: TRBV7-9
CDR3 protein: CASSSVSNTEAFF; V gene: TRBV7-3
CDR3 protein: CASSAPATDRVAF; V gene: TRBV9
CDR3 protein: CASSPTPYHSYNEQFF; V gene: TRBV5-1
CDR3 protein: CASSLTPATEAFF; V gene: TRBV7-3
CDR3 protein: CSVAGGGDTQYF; V gene: TRBV29-1
CDR3 protein: CSASLALADTQYF; V gene: TRBV20-1
CDR3 protein: CASSSGTVYGYTF; V gene: TRBV28
CDR3 protein: CASSPFGTGARYGYTF; V gene: TRBV6-1
CDR3 protein: CASSLGGTSREEQFF; V gene: TRBV27
CDR3 protein: CASSRGQGRYEQYF; V gene: TRBV3-1
CDR3 protein: CASSQDWTGYNEQFF; V gene: TRBV4-1
CDR3 protein: CSASWVENSPLHF; V gene: TRBV20-1
CDR3 protein: CASRTTGSGNTIYF; V gene: TRBV27
CDR3 protein: CASSPPRRGVPNEKLFF; V gene: TRBV12-3/TRBV12-4
CDR3 protein: CASSLVPEKKAFF; V gene: TRBV7-9
CDR3 protein: CASLKGQGTYEQYF; V gene: TRBV2
CDR3 protein: CASSPLGGAESGEQYF; V gene: TRBV5-1
CDR3 protein: CASRAQGAGADTQYF; V gene: TRBV28
CDR3 protein: CASSENFGIYTYEQYF; V gene: TRBV6-1
CDR3 protein: CAIGGNTEAFF; V gene: TRBV10-3
CDR3 protein: CATSMSGGLASEQFF; V gene: TRBV15
CDR3 protein: CATSRGNFGETQYF; V gene: TRBV15
CDR3 protein: CAISASQRTAYEQYF; V gene: TRBV10-3
CDR3 protein: CASSYSNRVHSPLHF; V gene: TRBV6-5
CDR3 protein: CASSFAVRGSAFF; V gene: TRBV12-3/TRBV12-4
CDR3 protein: CASSEGRTLYEQYF; V gene: TRBV27
CDR3 protein: CASSLRGKTEAFF; V gene: TRBV5-1
CDR3 protein: CASSPGQPGNTIYF; V gene: TRBV11-2
CDR3 protein: CASSPNRGISYEQYF; V gene: TRBV18
CDR3 protein: CASSLYEKSQPQHF; V gene: TRBV5-1
CDR3 protein: CASSLFLTQYF; V gene: TRBV12-3/TRBV12-4
CDR3 protein: CSARPGQGYNEQFF; V gene: TRBV20-1
CDR3 protein: CASSLVPGANVLTF; V gene: TRBV11-2
CDR3 protein: CATSDSGNQPQHF; V gene: TRBV24-1
CDR3 protein: CASTRALNTGELFF; V gene: TRBV9
CDR3 protein: CSARRGFPDTQYF; V gene: TRBV20-1
CDR3 protein: CASSLGLAGDFRREQFF; V gene: TRBV5-1
CDR3 protein: CAISESAEANYGYTF; V gene: TRBV10-3
CDR3 protein: CASSAGGRSYNSPLHF; V gene: TRBV25-1
CDR3 protein: CASSLWTSGINEQFF; V gene: TRBV3-1
CDR3 protein: CASSLSGSRETQYF; V gene: TRBV7-3
CDR3 protein: CASSHARNTEAFF; V gene: TRBV7-2
CDR3 protein: CASSEGTEGWRQFF; V gene: TRBV9
CDR3 protein: CAIRGTGRSADADTQYF; V gene: TRBV10-3
CDR3 protein: CASSQIYAGWAQETQYF; V gene: TRBV4-3
CDR3 protein: CASSPLADSIYEQFF; V gene: TRBV7-7
CDR3 protein: CASSIGVWTGVAGRKPYEQYF; V gene: TRBV19
CDR3 protein: CASRLQVGRQPQHF; V gene: TRBV2
CDR3 protein: CASRPDQWNTEAFF; V gene: TRBV12-3/TRBV12-4
CDR3 protein: CSVESFGAGGDEQYF; V gene: TRBV29-1
CDR3 protein: CASRTGPETQYF; V gene: TRBV12-3/TRBV12-4
CDR3 protein: CASTHRVGGASLPAEAFF; V gene: TRBV19
CDR3 protein: CASSLALAGDGYTF; V gene: TRBV11-1
CDR3 protein: CASSQGRETEAFF; V gene: TRBV3-1